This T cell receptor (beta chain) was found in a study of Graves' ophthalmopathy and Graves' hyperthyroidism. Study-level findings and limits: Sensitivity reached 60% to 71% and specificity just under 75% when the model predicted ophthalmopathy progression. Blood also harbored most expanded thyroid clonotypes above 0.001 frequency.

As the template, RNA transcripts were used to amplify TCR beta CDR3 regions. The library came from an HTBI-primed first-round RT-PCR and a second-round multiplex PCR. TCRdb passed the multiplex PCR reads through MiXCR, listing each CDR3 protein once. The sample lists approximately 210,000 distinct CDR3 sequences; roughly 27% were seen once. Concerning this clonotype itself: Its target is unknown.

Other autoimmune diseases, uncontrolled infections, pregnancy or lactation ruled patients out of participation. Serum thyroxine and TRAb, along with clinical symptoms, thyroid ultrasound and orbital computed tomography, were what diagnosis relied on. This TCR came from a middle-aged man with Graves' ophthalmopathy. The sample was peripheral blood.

In DNA form, the CDR3 reads TGCGCCAGCAGCTTAAATAGCGCGCCACCCTACGAGCAGTACTTC. Amino acids: CASSLNSAPPYEQYF. The chain has TRBV5-1 and TRBJ2-7; weak D call: TRBD2 (5 bases). Trimming pared 2 bases from V and 2 bases from J, leaving 14 bases between. Germline loops: CDR1 SGHRS, CDR2 YFSETQ. This CDR3 comprises 15 residues.